The 17 T cell receptor beta chains reported below all come from one sample, sequenced in a study of blood T cell repertoires in COVID-19 (dated by TCRdb to the early 2020s). Library construction relied on the immunoSEQ multiplex PCR assay. Imported from immuneACCESS, the table was reduced by TCRdb to in-frame sequences with V and J called. These copies leave out some clones; in studies compared against another copy, an unresolved V gene accounts for under half, and the cause of the remainder is not known. The sample table holds 90,000 to 120,000 clones, of which about 85% were seen once. Together, the top ten hold approximately 4% of the sample. Material for sequencing was peripheral blood. These receptor sequences come from a woman in her seventies with acute or convalescent COVID-19.

The chain couples TRBV6-1 to TRBJ2-7; TRBD1 matches at 8 bases. From germline, CDR1 is MNHNS and CDR2 SASEGT. Unmatched junction bases numbered 4, after V lost 3 bases and J lost 0 bases. The CDR3 consists of 15 residues. The CDR3 loop is CASSEWTGSSYEQYF. In DNA form, the CDR3 reads TGTGCCAGCAGTGAGTGGACAGGGTCCTCCTACGAGCAGTACTTC.

This chain uses TRBV28 with TRBJ2-1, with 14 bases lining up with TRBD2. The CDR3 has 17 residues. The J segment lost 3 bases and the V segment lost 5 bases, leaving 6 bases of the junction unmatched. Germline lookup yields CDR1 MDHEN and CDR2 SYDVKM. In DNA, the CDR3 is TGTGCCAGCAGTATGACTAGCGGGAGGGCCATCTACAATGAGCAGTTCTTC. Protein sequence: CASSMTSGRAIYNEQFF. Full variable domain (missing parts from reference TRBV28 and TRBJ2-1): DVKVTQSSRYLVKRTGEKVFLECVQDMDHENMFWYRQDPGLGLRLIYFSYDVKMKEKGDIPEGYSVSREKKERFSLILESASTNQTSMYLCASSMTSGRAIYNEQFFGPGTRLTVL.

The V call is TRBV4-3, the J call TRBJ1-5, with TRBD1 identical over 8 bases. This CDR3 is 18 amino acids long. V lost 0 bases, J lost 5 bases, and 12 bases stayed unmatched. The germline gives CDR1 LGHNA, CDR2 YSLEER. This chain's CDR3 is CASSQDQWAGGNDQPQHF. CDR3 nucleotides: TGCGCCAGCAGCCAAGATCAGTGGGCAGGGGGCAACGATCAGCCCCAGCATTTT.

This chain connects TRBV7-9 to TRBJ2-5; 8 bases map to TRBD1. This CDR3 is built from 15 residues. Trimming removed 2 bases from V and 4 bases from J; junction bases left unmatched: 6. CDR1 is SEHNR and CDR2 is FQNEAQ in the germline V gene (reference sequence). The CDR3 nucleotides are TGTGCCAGCAGCTTACAGGGGGCGGAAAGAGAGACCCAGTACTTC. As protein: CASSLQGAERETQYF.

The chain carries TRBV28 and TRBJ1-3, with D hard to call. Looked up from germline, CDR1 is MDHEN and CDR2 is SYDVKM. This CDR3 has 16 amino acids. V lost 6 bases and J 2 bases, leaving 17 bases between the germline ends. CDR3: CASSPHDGVTGNTIYF. For the CDR3, the DNA is TGTGCCAGCAGCCCACACGACGGGGTGACTGGAAACACCATATATTTT.

The V call is TRBV19, the J call TRBJ2-1; D is unclear. This CDR3 has 15 amino acids. Germline values: CDR1 LNHDA, CDR2 SQIVND (reference sequence). V was trimmed by 3 bases and J by 2 bases, leaving 11 bases between them. In DNA, the CDR3 is TGTGCCAGTAGTATTCAGGCAGCAGCCTACAATGAGCAGTTCTTC. Encoded protein: CASSIQAAAYNEQFF.

V and J are TRBV9 and TRBJ2-3, with 9 nucleotides matching TRBD1. J lost 4 bases, V lost 2 bases, and 8 bases had no gene match. The CDR3 runs to 16 residues. Per germline, CDR1 SGDLS and CDR2 YYNGEE. The CDR3 bases are TGTGCCAGCAGCGTGGCGACAGGGGGTAGTGCAGATACGCAGTATTTT. It yields the protein CASSVATGGSADTQYF.

The J gene is TRBJ1-5, the V gene TRBV28; TRBD1 aligns across 9 bases. CDR3 length: 15 amino acids. Germline CDR1 is MDHEN and CDR2 is SYDVKM. With 7 bases clipped from V and 5 bases from J, the junction kept 9 bases outside the gene matches. DNA for the CDR3: TGTGCCAGCACGTTGTCGGGACAGGGATATCAGCCCCAGCATTTT. Its translation is CASTLSGQGYQPQHF. Filled out from reference TRBV28 and TRBJ1-5, the complete variable domain reads DVKVTQSSRYLVKRTGEKVFLECVQDMDHENMFWYRQDPGLGLRLIYFSYDVKMKEKGDIPEGYSVSREKKERFSLILESASTNQTSMYLCASTLSGQGYQPQHFGDGTRLSIL.

J is TRBJ1-3 and V is TRBV5-1, with D possibly matching TRBD1 (5 bases). Trimming stripped 2 bases from V and 2 bases from J, with 14 bases between. Germline V gene lookup returns CDR1 SGHRS and CDR2 YFSETQ. The CDR3 covers 16 residues. The CDR3 region is CASSLTGTGTGNTIYF. The CDR3 DNA follows: TGCGCCAGCAGCTTAACCGGGACTGGAACTGGAAACACCATATATTTT.

The rearrangement links TRBV2 to TRBJ2-3, with 7 bases matching TRBD2. Germline-derived CDR1 and CDR2 are SNHLY and FYNNEI. The CDR3 has 15 amino acids. Trimming took 6 bases from V and 2 from J; bases not matched to a gene: 8. CDR3 sequence: CASSRLARLTDTQYF. The CDR3 nucleotides are TGTGCCAGCAGCCGACTAGCTCGGCTCACAGATACGCAGTATTTT.

This sequence joins TRBV2 and TRBJ2-2; 11 bases are a match to TRBD2. Germline assignment: CDR1 SNHLY and CDR2 FYNNEI. V was pared by 6 bases and J by 5 bases, with 11 bases of the junction left unmatched. CDR3 length equals 17 residues. The CDR3 protein is CASRARTSGRGTGELFF. CDR3 DNA: TGTGCCAGCAGAGCAAGGACTAGCGGGCGGGGAACCGGGGAGCTGTTTTTT.

This clone was counted once. J is TRBJ2-5 and V is TRBV7-6, with 8 positions matching TRBD2. V shed 4 bases, J shed 3 bases, and the junction held 10 bases outside the gene matches. The CDR3 has 16 amino acids. Germline V gene sequence: CDR1 SGHVS, CDR2 FNYEAQ. Here the CDR3 reads CASSSTWVAGKETQYF. CDR3 nucleotide sequence: TGTGCCAGCAGCTCCACCTGGGTAGCGGGGAAAGAGACCCAGTACTTC.

The V and J genes are TRBV10-3 and TRBJ2-6; D unclear. This CDR3 has 15 amino acids. V was cut by 4 bases and J by 4 bases, with 11 bases left in between. Germline loops: CDR1 ENHRY, CDR2 SYGVKD. The DNA of the CDR3 is TGTGCCATCAGTGGTTACTCAACCGGGGCCAACGTCCTGACTTTC. Amino acids: CAISGYSTGANVLTF.

The rearrangement links TRBV6-5 to TRBJ1-2; D gene unclear. Germline V gene data show CDR1 as MNHEY and CDR2 as SVGAGI. Trimming left V 5 bases short and J 7 bases short, with 20 bases between. CDR3 length: 15 residues. CDR3 DNA sequence: TGTGCCAGCAGTCCGGGAGGCCCGAACGTTTCTGGCTACACCTTC. It specifies CASSPGGPNVSGYTF.

The J gene is TRBJ1-4, the V gene TRBV9; 8 nucleotides line up with TRBD1. J was trimmed by 5 bases and V by 0 bases; bases with no gene match: 3. The length of the CDR3 is 15 residues. Germline V gene data show CDR1 as SGDLS and CDR2 as YYNGEE. The CDR3 bases are TGTGCCAGCAGCGTAGCGGGGACAGGAAATGAAAAACTGTTTTTT. Translating it yields CASSVAGTGNEKLFF.

V usage is TRBV2 and J usage is TRBJ1-5, with 7 bases lining up with TRBD1. V gave up 4 bases and J gave up 8 bases; unmatched junction bases: 2. The CDR3 totals 12 residues. Germline V gene sequence: CDR1 SNHLY, CDR2 FYNNEI. CDR3 sequence: CASSGDREPQHF. The CDR3 nucleotides are TGTGCCAGCAGTGGGGACAGAGAGCCCCAGCATTTT.

The rearrangement uses TRBV29-1 and TRBJ2-7, with TRBD2 matching over 9 bases. The CDR3 has 12 residues. Germline V gene lookup returns CDR1 SQVTM and CDR2 ANQGSEA. With 7 bases clipped from V and 5 bases from J, the junction kept 6 bases outside the gene matches. CDR3 nucleotide sequence: TGCAGCGCCAATAGCGGGAGCCACGAGCAGTACTTC. Amino acid sequence: CSANSGSHEQYF.